These 5 T cell receptor beta chains were sequenced from one sample in a study of control samples from healthy donors and cancer patients. Generated by immunoSEQ multiplex PCR, the TCRdb table keeps only in-frame clones and is missing some. This table holds fewer than 200,000 clones, approximately 90% found once. Sequencing was performed on blood. These receptors came from a man aged 25 to 45 in good health.

A few counts support this clone. J is TRBJ1-6 and V is TRBV6-2 or TRBV6-3, with D possibly being TRBD1 (5 bases). Germline CDR1 is MNHEY and CDR2 is SVGEGT. The V end was cut by 4 bases, the J end by 6 bases, with 10 bases between. This CDR3 region has 14 residues. This CDR3 is CASSSWGSNSPLHF. The CDR3 nucleotides read TGTGCCAGCAGTTCATGGGGGTCTAATTCACCCCTCCACTTT.

The chain joins TRBV5-1 to TRBJ2-7; 11 nucleotides match TRBD1. V was pared by 5 bases and J by 0 bases, with 16 bases of the junction left unmatched. The CDR3 consists of 19 residues. CDR1 and CDR2 from the germline V gene are SGHRS and YFSETQ. The CDR3 is CASRPTGTGGSRSSYEQYF. The DNA of the CDR3 is TGCGCCAGCAGGCCCACCGGGACAGGGGGATCAAGGAGCTCCTACGAGCAGTACTTC.

This clone has more than one count but fewer than ten. The rearrangement uses TRBV2 and TRBJ2-7, with D uncertain. Trimming removed 4 bases from V and 2 bases from J, with 12 bases in between. Germline V CDR1 and CDR2: SNHLY, FYNNEI. This CDR3 region has 14 residues. The chain's CDR3 is CASSGAVRTYEQYF. CDR3 in DNA: TGTGCCAGCAGTGGGGCCGTACGGACCTACGAGCAGTACTTC.

The chain carries TRBV5-1 and TRBJ2-7; D gene uncertain. The CDR3 loop spans 12 amino acids. V was cut by 3 bases and J by 4 bases, with 8 bases left in between. The germline V gene has CDR1 SGHRS and CDR2 YFSETQ. Here the CDR3 DNA reads TGCGCCAGCAGCTCACGTCCTTACGAGCAGTACTTC. Translated: CASSSRPYEQYF. Full variable domain (remainder filled in from reference TRBV5-1 and TRBJ2-7): KAGVTQTPRYLIKTRGQQVTLSCSPISGHRSVSWYQQTPGQGLQFLFEYFSETQRNKGNFPGRFSGRQFSNSRSEMNVSTLELGDSALYLCASSSRPYEQYFGPGTRLTVT.

Comments on this clone: The junction does not match germline at one end; this may be a read error. The chain recombines TRBV7-9 with TRBJ1-2, with a possible D match to TRBD1 (5 bases). Germline loops: CDR1 SEHNR, CDR2 FQNEAQ (reference sequence). This CDR3 comprises 14 residues. The CDR3 nucleotides are TGTGCCAGCAGCTTCCGTGGGGACGTATATGGGTACACCTTC. Translation: CASSFRGDVYGYTF.